The clone carrying this TCR beta chain appeared once. What it recognizes is unknown. This entry belongs to a study of Ad26.COV2.S vaccination and SARS-CoV-2 variants. Overall study: Ad26.COV2.S shots went into the muscle once or twice, 56 days apart. Study outcomes and limitations: An underestimation of total T cell responses may have resulted from the TCR breadth and depth analyses.

The treatment here: 15 to 20 received Ad26.COV2.S at low or high dose, single or two shots; about five received placebo; per-sample allocation not given. Collection of samples fell on day 63 after the first vaccine or placebo injection. CDR1 and CDR2 from the germline V gene are SGHNT and YYREEE (reference sequence). This CDR3 has 20 residues. J gave up 1 base and V 0 bases, and 17 bases lay outside the gene matches. Profiling relied on immunoSEQ multiplex PCR, and the TCRdb table lists in-frame clones only, not all of them. The sample consists of around 500,000 clones, roughly nine tenths of them appearing once.

This chain uses TRBV5-4 with TRBJ2-5; TRBD2 agrees at 8 bases. Specimen: peripheral blood, collected in a trial of Ad26.COV2.S vaccine versus placebo. This clonotype was obtained from a person aged 18-60 years who received the Ad26.COV2.S COVID-19 vaccine or a placebo. As DNA, the CDR3 is TGTGCCAGCAGCTTGGGAGTTTTCGTAGCGGGGTCGTACGGCCAAGAGACCCAGTACTTC. Protein product: CASSLGVFVAGSYGQETQYF.